This is a list of T cell receptor beta chains from one sample in a study of shared clonotypes between healthy human individuals. Using immunoSEQ multiplex PCR, the repertoire was profiled, and TCRdb retains in-frame clones only, with some absent. The top ten clones hold about 1.8% of a sample with millions of clones, about 92% of them seen once. Sequencing was performed on naive CD8+ T cells from PBMCs. These receptors originate from a man between 18 and 35 years old in good health. Some clones in this sample may be carry-over from other donors' samples. The CDR3 runs from the conserved cysteine through the conserved F or W.

V | length | CDR3
TRBV19 | 14 | CASSPLVGNQPQHF
TRBV5-6 | 16 | CASSRGGAVPSYEQYF
TRBV2 | 15 | CASRFEQGISYEQYF
TRBV5-8 | 14 | CASSLGTLGNEQFF
TRBV27 | 15 | CASSLAGLAGYEQYF
TRBV19 | 17 | CASSIDREGLRNTEAFF
TRBV11-1 | 14 | CASSSLTSADTQYF
TRBV29-1 | 12 | CSVGDSSYEQYF
TRBV5-8 | 14 | CASSFRTSQLGAFF
TRBV11-2 | 14 | CASVASDDTDTQYF
TRBV6-1 | 15 | CASFIIRDRGREAFF
TRBV27 | 16 | CASSLTGTSNTGELFF
TRBV9 | 15 | CASSVADSPNYGYTF
TRBV6-6 | 13 | CAAVTNGWETQYF
TRBV6-1 | 13 | CASSETVSYEQYF
TRBV4-2 | 14 | CASSQVGPVAEAFF
TRBV4-3 | 13 | CASSLDYNNEQFF